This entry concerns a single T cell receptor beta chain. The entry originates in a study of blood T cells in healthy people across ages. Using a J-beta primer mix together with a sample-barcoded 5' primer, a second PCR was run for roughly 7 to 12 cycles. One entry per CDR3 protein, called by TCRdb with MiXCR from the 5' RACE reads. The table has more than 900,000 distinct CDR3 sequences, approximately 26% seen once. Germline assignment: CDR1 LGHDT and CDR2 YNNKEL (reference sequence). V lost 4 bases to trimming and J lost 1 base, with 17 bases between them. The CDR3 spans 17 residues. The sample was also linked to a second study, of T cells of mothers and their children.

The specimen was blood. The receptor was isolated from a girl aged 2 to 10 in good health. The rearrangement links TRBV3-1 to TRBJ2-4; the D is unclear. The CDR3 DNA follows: TGTGCCAGCAGCCCTCCCCCTTATGAAGGGGCCAAAAACATTCAGTACTTC. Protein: CASSPPPYEGAKNIQYF.